This T cell receptor beta chain was sequenced during a study of blood T cell repertoires in COVID-19. Looking at the study overall: Acute and convalescent COVID-19 specimens originated in the United States, Italy and Spain.

Those who participated ranged in age from roughly 18 to 90 years and resided in 20 to 30 US areas. Per the original methods: Cell counts per sample came from amplifying reference gene primers. Generated by immunoSEQ multiplex PCR, the TCRdb table keeps only in-frame clones and is missing some. Clone size and the V and J calls come from that table; the DNA yielded D and trimming. The sample contains hundreds of thousands of clones, approximately 92% of which appear only once. This clone showed up just once. Germline CDR1 SSHAT, CDR2 FNYEAQ (reference sequence). There are 16 residues in the CDR3. Trimming removed 4 bases from V and 5 bases from J; junction bases left unmatched: 8.

The chain links TRBV7-7 to TRBJ1-6; 7 bases are shared with TRBD1. The sequenced sample consisted of PBMCs or T cells enriched from blood (not recorded which). This TCR was sampled from a man aged 25 to 40 who had recovered from COVID-19. Here the CDR3 DNA reads TGTGCCAGCAGCTCTTCCCGGGACAGTGATAATTCACCCCTCCACTTT. Protein: CASSSSRDSDNSPLHF.